This T cell receptor (beta chain) appears in the sequencing data of a study of T cell responses to AZD1222 COVID-19 vaccine (dated by TCRdb to the early 2020s). Background for the entire study: AZD1222 recipients with second doses at about 4 weeks or about 12 weeks were pooled, because spike-specific TCR depth and breadth did not differ between schedules. Trial participants were enrolled by age into 18-55, 56-69 and 70-plus year subgroups, with roughly 160, 29 and 62 TCR-sequenced participants respectively. A total of 230 to 250 trial participants underwent TCR sequencing, of whom around 210 had received two doses of AZD1222 and some 25 had received two doses of the MenACWY control vaccine.

The germline V gene encodes CDR1 LNHNV and CDR2 YYDKDF (reference sequence). Including the terminal cysteine and phenylalanine, the CDR3 comprises 14 residues. The CDR3 DNA has 42 bases and is translated from base 1. At the junction V is shortened by 1 base and J by 3 bases; bases outside the gene matches: 0. The investigation overall reported the following: No day 14 peak-response samples were available, so repertoires were characterized only after the peak T cell response. The vaccine-associated CD4 TCRs covered the entire spike protein, and the dominant responses fell in regions 160-218 and 743-854. After two AZD1222 doses, spike-specific TCR breadth and depth were significantly higher than at day 0 and than in MenACWY recipients. The 56-69-year group was small, and its depth increase did not reach significance, likely because of low power. Conclusions about previously exposed vaccinees were limited because only a handful of AZD1222 recipients were SARS-CoV-2 seropositive at baseline. Most participants were white British and females outnumbered males, and the authors suggested that clonal diversity may have been underestimated. Nearly half of unique spike-specific TCRs reportedly recognized epitopes outside regions mutated in the B.1.351 and B.1.1.7 variants.

The CDR3 regions of human TCRbeta chains were analyzed by immunosequencing. The study's processing was this. Repertoire TCRs were matched against a reference library of SARS-CoV-2-specific TCRs generated with the MIRA antigen-specificity platform. Breadth was defined as the fraction of unique TCRs that were SARS-CoV-2-associated, and depth was defined as the fraction of total T cells that were SARS-CoV-2-associated. Each spike-specific TCR was assigned to its reactive spike region and to a CD4 or CD8 class using the MIRA data. Log10-transformed breadth and depth values were compared by one-way ANOVA with Sidak's multiple comparisons tests. TCRdb took this table from immuneACCESS and kept in-frame rearrangements with V and J called. Such tables lack part of the clones; where checked against another copy, unresolved V genes explain under half of the gap, and the rest is unexplained. V, J and clone size derive from that table, while D and trimming were established from the DNA sequence. This sample lists 90,000 to 100,000 clones; around 90% were detected once. Less than 3.5% of the sample is taken by the ten largest.

As concerns this clone: Its target antigen remains unknown. Per-nucleotide qualities are absent, and no much larger clonotype sits a single base away.

In light of the paper, this sample's time point label describes: baseline before first vaccination. Vaccinee samples came from UK trials COV001 and COV002, including a single-blind randomized controlled phase 2/3 trial of AZD1222 (ChAdOx1 nCoV-19) in healthy adults. Trial participant PBMC samples were collected at day 0 and day 28 after the second dose for TCRbeta chain sequencing. This receptor was obtained from an adult in good health. The sample was peripheral blood, taken on day 0 of AZD1222 vaccination. The rearranged segments are TRBV15 and TRBJ1-3; TRBD1 lines up with 7 middle nucleotides. The CDR3 here reads CATSRGTGGNTIYF. The DNA sequence is TGTGCCACCAGCAGAGGGACAGGTGGAAACACCATATATTTT. When the CDR3 is completed using the reference TRBV15 and TRBJ1-3 genes on either side, the full variable domain is DAMVIQNPRYQVTQFGKPVTLSCSQTLNHNVMYWYQQKSSQAPKLLFHYYDKDFNNEADTPDNFQSRRPNTSFCFLDIRSPGLGDTAMYLCATSRGTGGNTIYFGEGSWLTVV.